This is a list of T cell receptor beta chains from one sample in a study of Tregs in tolerant kidney transplant recipients. TCRdb's copy holds only in-frame clones and misses some; the assay was immunoSEQ multiplex PCR. The sample holds 90,000 to 150,000 clones, roughly nine tenths seen once. The sample taken for sequencing was CD4+ T cells from blood. The source of these receptors is a human donor in good health. Both conserved end residues are part of each CDR3. Fields, in order: D gene, J gene, clone size, CDR3 length, V gene, CDR3 protein, CDR3 DNA. The D gene is left open where the match is weak. Only part of the rows carry a size: once, few, many, or a class if the clone is expanded.

>TRBD1|TRBJ2-7|-|13|TRBV19
CASARTGVYEQYF
TGTGCCAGTGCTCGGACAGGGGTCTACGAGCAGTACTTC
>-|TRBJ1-5|-|17|TRBV2
CASSEGWGGSPGTTQHF
TGTGCCAGCAGTGAAGGTTGGGGCGGGAGCCCGGGTACGACCCAGCATTTT
>-|TRBJ2-3|-|17|TRBV14
CASSQDRTRRTTDTQYF
TGTGCCAGCAGCCAGGACCGAACCCGAAGAACCACAGATACGCAGTATTTT
>-|TRBJ2-7|-|16|TRBV11-2
CASSLELGTRTYEQYF
TGTGCCAGCAGCTTAGAACTCGGGACGAGGACCTACGAGCAGTACTTC
>-|TRBJ1-6|once|14|TRBV11-2
CASSLVAGGSPLHF
TGTGCCAGCAGCTTAGTGGCGGGAGGTTCACCCCTCCACTTT
>TRBD1|TRBJ2-5|-|14|TRBV10-3
CAISEGQGYETQYF
TGTGCCATCAGTGAGGGACAGGGTTATGAGACCCAGTACTTC
>-|TRBJ1-5|-|12|TRBV19
CASSFINQPQHF
TGTGCCAGTAGTTTCATAAATCAGCCCCAGCATTTT
>TRBD1|TRBJ2-5|once|15|TRBV10-3
CAISELGQLQETQYF
TGTGCCATCAGTGAGTTGGGACAGCTACAAGAGACCCAGTACTTC
>-|TRBJ1-3|-|12|TRBV2
CASSQGGNTIYF
TGTGCCAGCAGTCAAGGTGGAAACACCATATATTTT
>TRBD1|TRBJ2-7|once|15|TRBV7-6
CASSLVGTGFYEQYF
TGTGCCAGCAGCTTAGTTGGGACAGGGTTCTACGAGCAGTACTTC
>TRBD2|TRBJ2-1|-|17|TRBV7-9
CASSPGLVLSSYNEQFF
TGTGCCAGCAGCCCCGGACTAGTGCTCTCCTCCTACAATGAGCAGTTCTTC
>-|TRBJ2-2|-|14|TRBV10-1
CASRPGQTGGELFF
TGCGCCAGCAGACCGGGACAAACTGGCGGGGAGCTGTTTTTT
>TRBD2|TRBJ2-1|once|13|TRBV30
CAWSVGRAGEQFF
TGTGCCTGGAGTGTAGGGAGGGCGGGTGAGCAGTTCTTC
>TRBD2|TRBJ2-5|few|13|TRBV6-1
CASSEAERGTQYF
TGTGCCAGCAGTGAAGCGGAGCGGGGGACCCAGTACTTC
>-|TRBJ1-2|-|13|TRBV6-5
CASRAVGNYGYTF
TGTGCCAGCCGGGCGGTGGGCAACTATGGCTACACCTTC
>-|TRBJ2-5|-|13|TRBV4-1
CASSHPVSETQYF
TGCGCCAGCAGCCACCCGGTTTCGGAGACCCAGTACTTC
>-|TRBJ1-2|once|14|TRBV19
CASSIGPGDYGYTF
TGTGCCAGTAGTATAGGCCCAGGGGACTATGGCTACACCTTC
>-|TRBJ2-7|-|14|TRBV9
CASSSHVGTGEQYF
TGTGCCAGCAGCTCACACGTCGGGACGGGCGAGCAGTACTTC
>TRBD2|TRBJ2-3|-|15|TRBV5-1
CASSLEAGGTDTQYF
TGCGCCAGCAGCTTGGAAGCGGGAGGAACAGATACGCAGTATTTT
>TRBD2|TRBJ2-7|-|14|TRBV6-5
CASSRAGALYEQYF
TGTGCCAGCAGTCGAGCGGGAGCCCTTTACGAGCAGTACTTC
>-|TRBJ2-2|-|14|TRBV18
CASSPGRASGELFF
TGTGCCAGCTCACCAGGAAGGGCGTCCGGGGAGCTGTTTTTT
>TRBD2|TRBJ2-1|-|16|TRBV7-3
CASSSTSGGSANEQFF
TGTGCCAGCAGCTCGACTAGCGGGGGGTCTGCGAATGAGCAGTTCTTC